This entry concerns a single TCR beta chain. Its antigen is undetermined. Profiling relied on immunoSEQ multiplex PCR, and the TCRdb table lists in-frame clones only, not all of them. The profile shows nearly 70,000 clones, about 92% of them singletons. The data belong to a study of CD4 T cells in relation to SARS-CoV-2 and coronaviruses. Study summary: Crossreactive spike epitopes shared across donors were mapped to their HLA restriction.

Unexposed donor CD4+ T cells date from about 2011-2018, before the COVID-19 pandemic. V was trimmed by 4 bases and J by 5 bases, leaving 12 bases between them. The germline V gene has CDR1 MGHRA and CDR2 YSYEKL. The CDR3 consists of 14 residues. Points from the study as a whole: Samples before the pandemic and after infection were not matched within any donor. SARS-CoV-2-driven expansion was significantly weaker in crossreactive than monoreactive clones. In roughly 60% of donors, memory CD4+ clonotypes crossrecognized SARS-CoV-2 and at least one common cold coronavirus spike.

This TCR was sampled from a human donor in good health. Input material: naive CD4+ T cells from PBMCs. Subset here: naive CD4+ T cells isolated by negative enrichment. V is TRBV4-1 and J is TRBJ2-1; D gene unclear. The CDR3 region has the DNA TGCGCCAGCAGCCGCACCCGGGTTAACAATGAGCAGTTCTTC. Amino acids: CASSRTRVNNEQFF.